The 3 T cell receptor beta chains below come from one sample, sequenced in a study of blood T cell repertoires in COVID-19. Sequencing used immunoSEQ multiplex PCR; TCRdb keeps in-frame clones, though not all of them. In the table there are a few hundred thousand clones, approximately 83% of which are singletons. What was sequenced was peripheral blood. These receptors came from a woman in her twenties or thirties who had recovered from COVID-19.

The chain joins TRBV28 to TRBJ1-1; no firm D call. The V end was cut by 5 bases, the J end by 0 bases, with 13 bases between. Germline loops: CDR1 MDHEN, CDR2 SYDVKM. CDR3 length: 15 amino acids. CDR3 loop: CASSPVNGMNTEAFF. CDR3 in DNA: TGTGCCAGCAGTCCCGTCAATGGCATGAACACTGAAGCTTTCTTT.

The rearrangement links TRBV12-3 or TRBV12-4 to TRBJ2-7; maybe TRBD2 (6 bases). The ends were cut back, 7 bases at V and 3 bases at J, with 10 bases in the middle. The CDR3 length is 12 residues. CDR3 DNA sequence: TGTGCCAGCACCTGGGGGGACTACGAGCAGTACTTC. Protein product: CASTWGDYEQYF.

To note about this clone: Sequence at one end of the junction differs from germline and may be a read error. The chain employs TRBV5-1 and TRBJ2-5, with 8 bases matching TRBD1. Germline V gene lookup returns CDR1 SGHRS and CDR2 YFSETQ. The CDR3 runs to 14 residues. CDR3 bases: TGCGCCAGCAGTTTGGACAGGGTCGGGGAGACCCAGTACTTC. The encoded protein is CASSLDRVGETQYF.